These T cell receptor beta chains were read from a single sample in a study of Siglec-9 on CD8 T cells in melanoma. TCRdb keeps only in-frame clones here, not all; method: immunoSEQ multiplex PCR. The sample includes more than 30,000 clones, about 80% of them seen just once. The specimen sequenced was Siglec-9- CD8+ T cells sorted from blood. All receptors derive from a human donor in good health. Each CDR3 is given with its conserved first and last residue. Fields, in order: V gene, D gene, J gene, clone size, CDR3 protein, CDR3 DNA. A D gene is named only where the DNA matches it firmly. The size entry is marked missing in some rows and otherwise reads once, few, many or a size class.

TRBV7-3	-	TRBJ2-1	-	CASSLKGSYTYSYNEQFF	TGTGCCAGCAGCTTAAAGGGGAGCTACACGTACTCCTACAATGAGCAGTTCTTC
TRBV13	TRBD1	TRBJ1-2	once	CASSTYDRAYYGYTF	TGTGCCAGCAGCACCTACGACAGGGCTTACTATGGCTACACCTTC
TRBV6-5	TRBD2	TRBJ2-5	-	CASSYSGLAGETQYF	TGTGCCAGCAGTTACTCAGGGCTAGCGGGAGAGACCCAGTACTTC
TRBV10-3	-	TRBJ2-1	once	CAISESGEHNEQFF	TGTGCCATCAGTGAGTCGGGGGAGCACAATGAGCAGTTCTTC
TRBV30	-	TRBJ1-2	once	CAWSSGNGYTF	TGTGCCTGGAGTTCAGGGAATGGCTACACCTTC
TRBV30	-	TRBJ2-3	-	CAWSGQPRTDTQYF	TGTGCCTGGAGTGGACAGCCTCGGACAGATACGCAGTATTTT
TRBV10-3	TRBD1	TRBJ2-2	-	CAIRARDRGIGELFF	TGTGCCATCAGAGCCCGGGACAGGGGAATCGGGGAGCTGTTTTTT
TRBV5-6	-	TRBJ2-7	-	CASSLVRNYEQYF	TGTGCCAGCAGCTTGGTACGGAACTACGAGCAGTACTTC
TRBV19	-	TRBJ2-5	few	CASSVSQETQYF	TGTGCCAGTAGTGTCTCCCAAGAGACCCAGTACTTC
TRBV9	-	TRBJ1-4	-	CASSVGWDIIESTNEKLFF	TGTGCCAGCAGCGTAGGTTGGGACATCATAGAGTCAACTAATGAAAAACTGTTTTTT
TRBV14	-	TRBJ1-1	few	CASSQFLSGRRTEAFF	TGTGCCAGCAGCCAATTCCTATCGGGGAGGCGGACTGAAGCTTTCTTT
TRBV9	TRBD1	TRBJ1-2	-	CASSVQGGEPNYGYTF	TGTGCCAGCAGCGTCCAGGGGGGAGAACCTAACTATGGCTACACCTTC
TRBV4-1	-	TRBJ1-1	few	CASSQEMNGSEAFF	TGCGCCAGCAGCCAAGAAATGAACGGGAGTGAAGCTTTCTTT
TRBV28	-	TRBJ2-7	-	CASSLWGQAYF	TGTGCCAGCAGTTTATGGGGTCAAGCGTACTTC
TRBV5-1	TRBD1	TRBJ2-7	-	CASSLPGTAYEQYF	TGCGCCAGCAGCTTACCCGGGACAGCCTACGAGCAGTACTTC
TRBV5-1	TRBD2	TRBJ2-2	-	CASRSERGGPGELFF	TGCGCCAGCAGGTCGGAGCGGGGAGGGCCCGGGGAGCTGTTTTTT
TRBV15	-	TRBJ1-1	-	CATSYEGTEAFF	TGTGCCACCAGCTATGAGGGAACTGAAGCTTTCTTT
TRBV28	-	TRBJ1-2	-	CASRIGAGYTF	TGTGCCAGCCGTATTGGGGCTGGCTACACCTTC
TRBV27	-	TRBJ1-5	-	CASSLTGPTQPQHF	TGTGCCAGCAGTTTGACGGGGCCCACTCAGCCCCAGCATTTT
TRBV11-1	-	TRBJ2-1	-	CASSLVPVGANEQFF	TGTGCCAGCAGCTTAGTGCCGGTGGGGGCCAATGAGCAGTTCTTC
TRBV4-2	TRBD2	TRBJ2-3	-	CASSQELAGDTDTQYF	TGTGCCAGCAGCCAAGAACTAGCGGGGGATACAGATACGCAGTATTTT
TRBV30	-	TRBJ1-2	-	CAWSVFPGQDYGYTF	TGTGCCTGGAGTGTATTTCCAGGGCAAGACTATGGCTACACCTTC
TRBV6-1	-	TRBJ1-3	-	CASSGRLSGNTIYF	TGTGCCAGCAGCGGCCGTCTCTCTGGAAACACCATATATTTT
TRBV13	-	TRBJ1-1	-	CASSSEFTEAFF	TGTGCCAGCAGCTCGGAGTTCACTGAAGCTTTCTTT
TRBV28	-	TRBJ2-3	-	CASSPPNTDTQYF	TGTGCCAGCAGTCCCCCGAACACAGATACGCAGTATTTT
TRBV11-2	-	TRBJ2-7	-	CASSLFPTYEQYF	TGTGCCAGCAGCTTATTTCCAACCTACGAGCAGTACTTC
TRBV27	-	TRBJ1-5	few	CASSLQGLNQPQHF	TGTGCCAGCAGTTTACAGGGTCTAAATCAGCCCCAGCATTTT
TRBV11-2	TRBD1	TRBJ2-7	-	CASSLPVRQGHSYEQYF	TGTGCCAGCAGCTTACCTGTCCGACAGGGACACTCCTACGAGCAGTACTTC
TRBV9	TRBD1	TRBJ2-7	-	CASSIGTGGSYEQYF	TGTGCCAGCAGCATAGGGACAGGGGGCTCCTACGAGCAGTACTTC
TRBV29-1	-	TRBJ2-1	-	CSVRGMGHEQFF	TGCAGCGTTCGAGGGATGGGGCATGAGCAGTTCTTC
TRBV7-2	TRBD1	TRBJ2-7	-	CASSIGTGAEQYF	TGTGCCAGCAGCATAGGGACAGGGGCCGAGCAGTACTTC
TRBV5-4	-	TRBJ2-5	-	CASSLGVLGQETQYF	TGTGCCAGCAGCTTGGGAGTCTTGGGCCAAGAGACCCAGTACTTC
TRBV7-8	-	TRBJ2-7	-	CASSSWRGYEQYF	TGTGCCAGCAGCTCCTGGCGGGGATACGAGCAGTACTTC
TRBV7-8	-	TRBJ2-1	-	CASSPRTNLNEQFF	TGTGCCAGCAGCCCCCGGACTAACTTAAATGAGCAGTTCTTC
TRBV7-8	TRBD2	TRBJ2-2	-	CASSLEISSGENTGELFF	TGTGCCAGCAGCTTAGAGATCTCTAGCGGGGAAAACACCGGGGAGCTGTTTTTT
TRBV5-6	-	TRBJ1-1	-	CASSLAGGGNTEAFF	TGTGCCAGCAGCTTGGCCGGGGGCGGGAACACTGAAGCTTTCTTT
TRBV19	-	TRBJ2-1	few	CASRDHSGSYNEQFF	TGTGCCAGTAGAGACCATTCCGGCTCCTACAATGAGCAGTTCTTC
TRBV10-3	TRBD1	TRBJ1-1	-	CAISESPGTGGYNTEAFF	TGTGCCATCAGTGAGTCGCCAGGGACAGGGGGATACAACACTGAAGCTTTCTTT
TRBV7-8	-	TRBJ1-1	-	CASSLGTGYTEAFF	TGTGCCAGCAGCTTAGGAACTGGCTACACTGAAGCTTTCTTT
TRBV27	-	TRBJ1-1	-	CASSLSPRGEGMNTEAFF	TGTGCCAGCAGTTTATCGCCTAGAGGGGAGGGAATGAACACTGAAGCTTTCTTT
TRBV6-1	-	TRBJ1-5	-	CASSDVQPQHF	TGTGCCAGCAGTGACGTCCAGCCCCAGCATTTT
TRBV5-6	TRBD2	TRBJ2-6	-	CASSNRDYTGANVLTF	TGTGCCAGCAGCAACCGGGACTACACTGGGGCCAACGTCCTGACTTTC
TRBV7-6	-	TRBJ1-4	-	CASSLADSGNEKLFF	TGTGCCAGCAGCTTAGCGGACTCGGGGAATGAAAAACTGTTTTTT
TRBV7-9	-	TRBJ2-3	-	CASNRNRAKHTDTQYF	TGTGCCAGCAACCGAAACCGGGCGAAACACACAGATACGCAGTATTTT
TRBV4-1	-	TRBJ1-6	-	CASSQVGQSPTDNSPLHF	TGCGCCAGCAGCCAAGTAGGACAGTCCCCCACGGATAATTCACCCCTCCACTTT
TRBV30	-	TRBJ2-1	once	CAWSTWATHNEQFF	TGTGCCTGGAGTACATGGGCCACACACAATGAGCAGTTCTTC
TRBV5-5	TRBD2	TRBJ2-2	-	CASSPIAGTLDGELFF	TGTGCCAGCAGCCCCATAGCGGGGACCCTTGACGGGGAGCTGTTTTTT
TRBV11-3	-	TRBJ2-1	-	CASRGADNEQFF	TGTGCCAGCAGGGGGGCGGACAATGAGCAGTTCTTC
TRBV9	TRBD2	TRBJ2-3	-	CASSVTASGSDTQYF	TGTGCCAGCAGCGTAACGGCTAGCGGATCAGATACGCAGTATTTT
TRBV27	-	TRBJ1-2	-	CASSLGGGFDGYTF	TGTGCCAGCAGTTTGGGGGGGGGATTCGATGGCTACACCTTC
TRBV28	TRBD1	TRBJ1-1	-	CASSLITGGRGSTEAFF	TGTGCCAGCAGTCTCATAACAGGGGGCCGCGGAAGCACTGAAGCTTTCTTT
TRBV7-9	-	TRBJ2-7	-	CASSPRTESYEQYF	TGTGCCAGCAGCCCTCGGACGGAATCCTACGAGCAGTACTTC
TRBV11-3	-	TRBJ2-7	few	CASRQGNSYEQYF	TGTGCCAGCAGACAGGGAAACTCCTACGAGCAGTACTTC